The T cell receptor (beta chain) under discussion was sequenced for a study of radiation and T cells in renal cell carcinoma. This clone was counted only a few times. Its target is not known. Whole-study results and caveats: No pretreatment tumor biopsies were available for baseline clonotypes.

Time point of the sample: baseline pretreatment blood. Treatment here: 15 Gy SBRT to primary tumor, nephrectomy 4 weeks later. Clear cell pathology was present in this patient's renal cell carcinoma. Profiled with immunoSEQ multiplex PCR; TCRdb holds only in-frame clones, not every one. Of about 140,000 clones in the sample, roughly 83% are singletons; the top ten hold roughly a quarter. The germline V gene has CDR1 SGDLS and CDR2 YYNGEE. V lost 3 bases and J lost 7, with 10 bases in between. The CDR3 is made up of 12 amino acids. The receptor comes from a woman aged 50 to 65 with renal cell carcinoma. The sample was blood, taken from a patient whose treatment included radiotherapy and nephrectomy. This chain joins TRBV9 and TRBJ1-1; no clear D gene. The CDR3 DNA reads TGTGCCAGCAGCGCCGAAGACCATGAAGCTTTCTTT. It codes for CASSAEDHEAFF. Complete variable domain (other parts from reference TRBV9 and TRBJ1-1): DSGVTQTPKHLITATGQRVTLRCSPRSGDLSVYWYQQSLDQGLQFLIQYYNGEERAKGNILERFSAQQFPDLHSELNLSSLELGDSALYFCASSAEDHEAFFGQGTRLTVV.